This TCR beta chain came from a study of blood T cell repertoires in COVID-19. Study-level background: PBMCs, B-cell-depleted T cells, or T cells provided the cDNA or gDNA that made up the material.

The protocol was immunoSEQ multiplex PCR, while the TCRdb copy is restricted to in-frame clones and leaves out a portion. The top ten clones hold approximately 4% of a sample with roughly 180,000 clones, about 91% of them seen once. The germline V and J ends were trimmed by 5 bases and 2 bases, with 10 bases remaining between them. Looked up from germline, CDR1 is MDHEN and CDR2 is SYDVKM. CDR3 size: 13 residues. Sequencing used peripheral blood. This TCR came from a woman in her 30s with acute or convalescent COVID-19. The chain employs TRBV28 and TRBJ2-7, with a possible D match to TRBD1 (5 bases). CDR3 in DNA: TGTGCCAGCAGTCGCGGACAACCCTACGAGCAGTACTTC. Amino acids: CASSRGQPYEQYF.